This passage covers 2 T cell receptor beta chains from one sample sequenced in a study of cytomegalovirus exposure and HLA in healthy donors (dated by TCRdb to the late 2010s). The library was prepared using the immunoSEQ multiplex PCR assay. In TCRdb, the immuneACCESS table is reduced to in-frame sequences with V and J assigned. These tables do not hold every clone; where another copy was compared, an unresolved V gene accounts for under half, and the others remain unexplained. Within this sample are 100,000 to 150,000 clones, with more than 70% of them counted one time only. The ten largest clones capture 1.4% of the sample. The sample was PBMCs. The source of these receptors is a man younger than 40 in good health and CMV-seronegative.

The chain links TRBV29-1 to TRBJ2-1; TRBD2 matches at 9 bases. Unmatched junction bases numbered 15, after V lost 7 bases and J lost 8 bases. Per the germline V gene, CDR1 is SQVTM and CDR2 is ANQGSEA. The CDR3 totals 15 residues. The CDR3 sequence: CSGSVAGGPRDEQFF. The CDR3 DNA reads TGCAGCGGTAGTGTGGCGGGAGGGCCTAGGGATGAGCAGTTCTTC.

The chain couples TRBV7-5 to TRBJ2-7; the DNA was not used to check the table's D call, TRBD1. TRBV7-5 counts as a pseudogene. The CDR3 is 16 amino acids. Here the CDR3 DNA reads TGTGCCAGAAGCTTAGGCTCCGTACAGGGGTCCGTCGAGCAGTACTTC. This translates into CARSLGSVQGSVEQYF.